The 30 T cell receptor beta chains listed next were all sequenced from one sample in a study of blood T cell repertoires in COVID-19. Data came from immunoSEQ multiplex PCR; TCRdb stores just in-frame clones and leaves some out. The sample lists 150,000 or so clones, 85% to 90% occurring once. The sequencing sample was made of peripheral blood. The receptors stem from a man between 18 and 35 years old with COVID-19, enrolled during active disease.

This chain links TRBV7-9 with TRBJ2-7, with TRBD2 identical over 14 bases. CDR3 size: 15 residues. Germline CDR1 SEHNR, CDR2 FQNEAQ (reference sequence). V was clipped by 1 base and J by 9 bases; unmatched bases: 5. The chain's CDR3 is CASSLGLAGGDRQYF. The CDR3 DNA reads TGTGCCAGCAGCTTAGGACTAGCGGGAGGGGATCGGCAGTACTTC.

This clone was observed a single time. This chain links TRBV28 with TRBJ2-3; 10 bases match TRBD2. V trimming: 4 bases; J trimming: 4 bases; junction bases outside the gene matches: 8. The V gene's germline CDR1 is MDHEN and CDR2 SYDVKM. This CDR3 region has 16 residues. The CDR3 DNA follows: TGTGCCAGCAGTTCAAGGGGGACTAGCGACCCAGATACGCAGTATTTT. Its protein product is CASSSRGTSDPDTQYF.

This chain joins TRBV5-4 and TRBJ2-3; 9 bases map to TRBD1. V gave up 5 bases and J gave up 0 bases; unmatched junction bases: 4. CDR3 length: 15 residues. CDR1 SGHNT and CDR2 YYREEE come from the germline V gene (reference sequence). The CDR3, as DNA: TGTGCCAGCAGTCCACAGGGGGCGAGCACAGATACGCAGTATTTT. This sequence encodes CASSPQGASTDTQYF.

CDR3: CASSPQGRGVDQPQHF. The CDR3 DNA is TGTGCCAGTAGTCCCCAAGGCAGGGGAGTTGATCAGCCCCAGCATTTT. V gene TRBV19 combines with J gene TRBJ1-5; D is possibly TRBD1 (6 bases). This CDR3 contains 16 residues. Germline CDR1 LNHDA, CDR2 SQIVND (reference sequence). V gave up 5 bases and J gave up 5 bases, with 19 bases separating them.

This clone showed up just a few times. The chain carries TRBV27 and TRBJ1-6, with D unresolved. V lost 1 base and J lost 11, with 15 bases in between. The CDR3 sequence is 15 residues long. The germline V gene has CDR1 MNHEY and CDR2 SMNVEV (reference sequence). The CDR3 sequence is CASSLLAGRWAPLHF. The CDR3 DNA sequence: TGTGCCAGCAGTTTATTAGCGGGTCGATGGGCACCCCTCCACTTT.

As DNA, the CDR3 is TGTGCCAGCAGGGATTCAAGCGGGAGGGCCTACAATGAGCAGTTCTTC. Encoded protein: CASRDSSGRAYNEQFF. J is TRBJ2-1 and V is TRBV27; TRBD2 aligns across 10 bases. The V segment lost 6 bases and the J segment 2 bases; nucleotides outside the gene matches: 7. Germline V lookup: CDR1 MNHEY, CDR2 SMNVEV (reference sequence). The CDR3 is 16 amino acids.

The chain is built from TRBV19 and TRBJ2-3, with D tentatively TRBD2 (7 bases). Trimming left V 9 bases short and J 4 bases short, with 14 bases between. Germline CDR1 LNHDA, CDR2 SQIVND (reference sequence). The CDR3 is made up of 13 amino acids. The CDR3 is CASKEGGADTQYF. The CDR3 DNA reads as TGTGCCAGCAAGGAGGGGGGGGCAGATACGCAGTATTTT. Based on the CDR3 plus reference TRBV19 and TRBJ2-3, the full variable domain is DGGITQSPKYLFRKEGQNVTLSCEQNLNHDAMYWYRQDPGQGLRLIYYSQIVNDFQKGDIAEGYSVSREKKESFPLTVTSAQKNPTAFYLCASKEGGADTQYFGPGTRLTVL.

This clone appeared a single time. As DNA, the CDR3 is TGTGCCAGCAGCTTTGGGACAGGGGGCTCCTACGAGCAGTACTTC. This encodes CASSFGTGGSYEQYF. V is TRBV11-2 and J is TRBJ2-7; TRBD1 aligns across 11 bases. The CDR3 loop spans 15 amino acids. Trimming took 3 bases from V and 0 from J; bases not matched to a gene: 1. Germline V gene lookup returns CDR1 SGHAT and CDR2 FQNNGV.

V and J are TRBV5-1 and TRBJ2-6, with no clear D. The CDR3 length is 17 residues. Trimming took off 0 bases at V and 1 base at J, with 11 bases between the two ends. Germline V CDR1 and CDR2: SGHRS, YFSETQ. CDR3 bases: TGCGCCAGCAGCTTGGTCAACGCCGGGTCTGGGGCCAACGTCCTGACTTTC. Amino acids: CASSLVNAGSGANVLTF.

The gene calls are TRBV7-9 and TRBJ2-1, with a weak D call TRBD1 (6 bases). Germline CDR1 reads SEHNR; CDR2 reads FQNEAQ (reference sequence). There are 17 residues in the CDR3. Trimming shortened V by 3 bases and J by 2 bases, and 17 bases separated the two germline ends. CDR3 in DNA: TGTGCCAGCAGCTTCTCCGCAGGGGAAAGGCCCTACAATGAGCAGTTCTTC. Its translation: CASSFSAGERPYNEQFF.

This chain joins TRBV19 and TRBJ2-5; 8 nucleotides match TRBD1. CDR1 is LNHDA, CDR2 SQIVND, per germline (reference sequence). The junction had 13 bases not matched to a gene; V was cut back by 3 bases and J by 10 bases. This CDR3 has 15 residues. The CDR3 reads CASSIQGTGPGFQYF. CDR3 sequence (DNA): TGTGCCAGTAGTATCCAGGGGACAGGACCGGGGTTCCAGTACTTC.

V and J are TRBV28 and TRBJ2-7, with D possibly TRBD1 on 6 matching bases. Deletions cut 3 bases from V and 5 bases from J, with 14 bases between. CDR3 length: 14 amino acids. In germline, CDR1 is MDHEN, CDR2 SYDVKM. CDR3 region: CASSFTGQHDEQYF. The CDR3 DNA reads TGTGCCAGCAGTTTCACAGGACAGCATGACGAGCAGTACTTC.

The CDR3 coding sequence is TGTGCCAGCAGCTTAGCGAGTGGGACCCAGTACTTC. It yields the protein CASSLASGTQYF. The chain recombines TRBV7-9 with TRBJ2-5; no definite D call. CDR1 is SEHNR, CDR2 FQNEAQ, per germline (reference sequence). The length of the CDR3 is 12 residues. V lost 0 bases, J lost 7 bases, and 6 bases lay in between.

The chain combines TRBV6-6 with TRBJ1-1; 8 bases map to TRBD1. This CDR3 region has 16 residues. Germline V lookup: CDR1 MNHNY, CDR2 SVGAGI (reference sequence). Trimming took 6 bases from V and 3 from J; bases not matched to a gene: 12. This CDR3 reads CASRNRFAGGHTEAFF. In nucleotides, the CDR3 is TGTGCCAGCAGGAATCGGTTTGCAGGGGGCCACACTGAAGCTTTCTTT.

Regarding this clone: Other DNA sequences within the sample encode an identical CDR3. The DNA of the CDR3 is TGTGCCAGCAGCGTAGAAGCGGGGAGCTCCTACAATGAGCAGTTCTTC. Protein product: CASSVEAGSSYNEQFF. The genes are TRBV9 and TRBJ2-1; TRBD2 aligns across 7 bases. V was clipped by 0 bases and J by 0 bases; unmatched bases: 3. Germline values: CDR1 SGDLS, CDR2 YYNGEE. This CDR3 contains 16 residues.

This chain joins TRBV3-1 (or the pseudogene TRBV3-2) and TRBJ2-2; 8 bases are shared with TRBD1. Germline V gene data show CDR1 as LGHDT and CDR2 as YNNKEL (reference sequence). The CDR3 consists of 16 residues. Unmatched junction bases numbered 7, after V lost 4 bases and J lost 3 bases. The CDR3: CASSLRTGWDTGELFF. CDR3 coding DNA: TGTGCCAGCAGCCTACGGACAGGGTGGGACACCGGGGAGCTGTTTTTT.

The chain combines TRBV6-6 with TRBJ2-3, with D maybe TRBD2 (6 bases). This CDR3 is built from 11 residues. Germline-derived CDR1 and CDR2 are MNHNY and SVGAGI (reference sequence). V lost 9 bases to trimming and J lost 6 bases, with 10 bases between them. CDR3 in amino acids: CASTSIDTQYF. For the CDR3, the DNA is TGTGCCAGTACTAGCATTGATACGCAGTATTTT.

This rearrangement joins TRBV6-5 to TRBJ1-2; D not resolved. V was pared by 2 bases and J by 2 bases, with 12 bases between. In germline, CDR1 is MNHEY, CDR2 SVGAGI. The CDR3 is 15 residues long. In DNA, the CDR3 is TGTGCCAGCAGTTACGCCCGGCGGGAGAACTATGGCTACACCTTC. Translation gives CASSYARRENYGYTF.

The chain's CDR3 is CSVEALAKNIQYF. Here the CDR3 DNA reads TGCAGCGTTGAGGCTCTAGCCAAAAACATTCAGTACTTC. This chain links TRBV29-1 with TRBJ2-4; D not certain. CDR3 length: 13 amino acids. Germline V gene lookup returns CDR1 SQVTM and CDR2 ANQGSEA. V lost 3 bases and J lost 0, with 6 bases in between.

The chain uses TRBV28 and TRBJ1-2, with TRBD1 as a possible D gene (5 bases). Trimming left V 5 bases short and J 8 bases short, with 12 bases between. The CDR3 length is 12 residues. From germline, CDR1 is MDHEN and CDR2 SYDVKM. This CDR3 is CASSGGGKGYTF. CDR3 sequence (DNA): TGTGCCAGCAGTGGGGGAGGGAAGGGCTACACCTTC.

This CDR3 is CASSSSGGRGHEQYF. DNA of the CDR3: TGTGCCAGCAGTTCGAGCGGCGGCAGGGGCCACGAGCAGTACTTC. This chain joins TRBV27 and TRBJ2-7; a weak D match, TRBD1 (6 bases). The V end lost 4 bases, the J end lost 5 bases, and 18 bases lay between the germline ends. This CDR3 is built from 15 residues. Germline-derived CDR1 and CDR2 are MNHEY and SMNVEV (reference sequence).

J is TRBJ1-5 and V is TRBV5-6; D is perhaps TRBD1 (5 bases). The V and J ends lost 1 base and 5 bases respectively, with 7 bases between them. CDR1 is SGHDT, CDR2 YYEEEE, per germline. This CDR3 region has 13 residues. The CDR3 sequence: CASSLLGDQPQHF. DNA of the CDR3: TGTGCCAGCAGCTTGTTAGGGGATCAGCCCCAGCATTTT.

The chain has TRBV19 and TRBJ2-7; 9 bases match TRBD1. The trim removed 5 bases at V and 3 bases at J, leaving 5 bases unmatched. The CDR3 runs 14 residues. Germline-derived CDR1 and CDR2 are LNHDA and SQIVND (reference sequence). The CDR3 sequence: CASSSGTGLYEQYF. CDR3 in DNA: TGTGCCAGTAGTTCCGGGACAGGGCTCTACGAGCAGTACTTC.

The rearrangement joins TRBV28 to TRBJ2-5; 10 positions agree with TRBD1. CDR1 and CDR2 from the germline V gene are MDHEN and SYDVKM. The V segment lost 6 bases and the J segment 2 bases; nucleotides outside the gene matches: 3. The CDR3 has 14 amino acids. CDR3 in DNA: TGTGCCAGCAGGGAGGGACAGGGGCAAGAGACCCAGTACTTC. The encoded protein is CASREGQGQETQYF.

The table lists this clone with a count of one. This chain's CDR3 is CASSLFRVTTEAFF. DNA of the CDR3: TGTGCCAGCAGTTTATTCAGGGTAACCACTGAAGCTTTCTTT. This chain links TRBV27 with TRBJ1-1; maybe TRBD1 (5 bases). CDR1 is MNHEY and CDR2 is SMNVEV in the germline V gene (reference sequence). V was cut by 1 base and J by 4 bases, with 10 bases left in between. The CDR3 extends over 14 amino acids.

J is TRBJ1-1 and V is TRBV9; 8 bases line up with TRBD1. The V gene's germline CDR1 is SGDLS and CDR2 YYNGEE. J was trimmed by 2 bases and V by 5 bases; bases with no gene match: 2. The CDR3 sequence is 13 residues long. Here the CDR3 reads CASRGQGNTEAFF. The CDR3 DNA reads TGTGCCAGCAGAGGACAGGGCAACACTGAAGCTTTCTTT.

The V gene is TRBV28, the J gene TRBJ1-1, with 10 nucleotides matching TRBD1. V lost 5 bases, J lost 10 bases, and 7 bases stayed unmatched. This CDR3 comprises 13 residues. Germline assignment: CDR1 MDHEN and CDR2 SYDVKM. The CDR3 region is CASSKPRTGGAFF. The CDR3 nucleotides read TGTGCCAGCAGTAAACCCCGGACAGGGGGAGCTTTCTTT.

This clone was counted a single time. The V and J genes are TRBV10-2 and TRBJ2-7; 8 bases map to TRBD2. Germline CDR1 is WSHSY and CDR2 is SAAADI. V was pared by 2 bases and J by 5 bases, with 5 bases of the junction left unmatched. There are 14 residues in the CDR3. The CDR3 nucleotides read TGCGCCAGCAGTGAGCCGGGAGGGTGGAACGAGCAGTACTTC. It specifies CASSEPGGWNEQYF.

This rearrangement joins TRBV7-9 to TRBJ2-1; 9 nucleotides agree with TRBD2. V lost 1 base, J lost 4 bases, and 5 bases stayed unmatched. This CDR3 spans 16 amino acids. Per the germline V gene, CDR1 is SEHNR and CDR2 is FQNEAQ (reference sequence). CDR3 in DNA: TGTGCCAGCAGCTTAGAACTTGCGGGAGGGTACAATGAGCAGTTCTTC. This translates into CASSLELAGGYNEQFF.

The chain has TRBV5-4 and TRBJ1-2; 9 nucleotides line up with TRBD1. The V gene's germline CDR1 is SGHNT and CDR2 YYREEE (reference sequence). This CDR3 has 12 amino acids. Losses at the gene ends were 3 bases for V and 12 bases for J; bases not matched to a gene: 6. The CDR3 nucleotides are TGTGCCAGCAGCTCCTACAGGGGGCAAGACACCTTC. Its protein is CASSSYRGQDTF.